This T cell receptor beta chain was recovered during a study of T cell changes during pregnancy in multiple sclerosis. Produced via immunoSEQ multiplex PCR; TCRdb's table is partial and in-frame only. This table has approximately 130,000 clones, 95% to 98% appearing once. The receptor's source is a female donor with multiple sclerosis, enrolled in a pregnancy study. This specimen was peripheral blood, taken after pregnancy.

The chain's CDR3 is CAWGGQSVRNTEAFF. For the CDR3, the DNA is TGTGCCTGGGGGGGACAGAGCGTCCGTAACACTGAAGCTTTCTTT. The chain has TRBV30 and TRBJ1-1, with 7 bases aligning to TRBD1. Germline CDR1 reads GTSNPN; CDR2 reads SVGIG (reference sequence). The CDR3 runs to 15 residues. The V and J ends lost 5 bases and 2 bases, in that order; junction bases with no gene match: 11.